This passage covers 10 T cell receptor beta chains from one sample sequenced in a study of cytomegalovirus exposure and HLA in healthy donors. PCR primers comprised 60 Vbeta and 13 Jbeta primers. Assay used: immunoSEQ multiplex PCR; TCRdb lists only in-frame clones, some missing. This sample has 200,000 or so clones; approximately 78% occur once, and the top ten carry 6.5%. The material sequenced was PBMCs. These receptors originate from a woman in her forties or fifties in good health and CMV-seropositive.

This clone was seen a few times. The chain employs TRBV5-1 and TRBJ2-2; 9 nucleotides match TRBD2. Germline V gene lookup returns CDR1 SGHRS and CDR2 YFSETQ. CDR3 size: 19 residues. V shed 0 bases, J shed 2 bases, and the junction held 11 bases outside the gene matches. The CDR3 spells CASSLGPGTSQINTGELFF. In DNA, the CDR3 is TGCGCCAGCAGCTTGGGGCCCGGGACTAGCCAGATAAACACCGGGGAGCTGTTTTTT.

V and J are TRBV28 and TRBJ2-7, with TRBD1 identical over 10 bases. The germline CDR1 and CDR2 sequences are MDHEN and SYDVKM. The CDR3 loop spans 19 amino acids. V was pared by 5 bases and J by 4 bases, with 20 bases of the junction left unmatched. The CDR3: CASSDPGQGSPRGVYEQYF. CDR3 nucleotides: TGTGCCAGCAGTGATCCGGGACAGGGGTCCCCGCGGGGGGTTTACGAGCAGTACTTC.

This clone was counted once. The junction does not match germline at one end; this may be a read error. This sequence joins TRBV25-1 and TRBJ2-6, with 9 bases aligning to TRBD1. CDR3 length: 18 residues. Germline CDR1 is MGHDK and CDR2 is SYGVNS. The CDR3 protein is CASSTRQGGRFGANGLTF. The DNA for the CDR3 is TGTGCCAGCAGTACCCGACAGGGGGGGAGGTTTGGGGCCAACGGCCTGACTTTC. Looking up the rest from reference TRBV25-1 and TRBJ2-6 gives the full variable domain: EADIYQTPRYLVIGTGKKITLECSQTMGHDKMYWYQQDPGMELHLIHYSYGVNSTEKGDLSSESTVSRIRTEHFPLTLESARPSHTSQYLCASSTRQGGRFGANGLTFGAGSRLTVL.

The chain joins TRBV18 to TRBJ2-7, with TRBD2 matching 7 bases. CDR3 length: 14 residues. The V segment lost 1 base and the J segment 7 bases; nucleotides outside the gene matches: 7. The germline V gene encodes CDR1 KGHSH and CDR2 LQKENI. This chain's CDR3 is CASSPRGGEGEQYF. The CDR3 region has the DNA TGTGCCAGCTCACCACGTGGAGGGGAGGGTGAGCAGTACTTC.

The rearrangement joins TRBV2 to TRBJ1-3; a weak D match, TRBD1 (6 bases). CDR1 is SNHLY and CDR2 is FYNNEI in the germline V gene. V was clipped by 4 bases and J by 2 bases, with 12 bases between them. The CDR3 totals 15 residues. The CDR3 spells CASSADRYPGNTIYF. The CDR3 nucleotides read TGTGCCAGCAGTGCGGACAGATATCCTGGAAACACCATATATTTT.

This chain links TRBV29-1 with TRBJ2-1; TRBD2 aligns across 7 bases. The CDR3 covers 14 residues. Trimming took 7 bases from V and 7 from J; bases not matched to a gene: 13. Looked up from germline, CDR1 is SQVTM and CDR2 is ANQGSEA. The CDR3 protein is CSAGSWEGRNEQFF. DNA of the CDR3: TGCAGCGCCGGTTCGTGGGAGGGCCGGAATGAGCAGTTCTTC.

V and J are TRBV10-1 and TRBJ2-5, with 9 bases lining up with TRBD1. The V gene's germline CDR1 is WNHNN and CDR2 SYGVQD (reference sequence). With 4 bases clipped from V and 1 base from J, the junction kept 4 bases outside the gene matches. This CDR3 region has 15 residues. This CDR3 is CASSAGQGPQETQYF. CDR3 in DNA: TGCGCCAGCAGTGCGGGACAGGGTCCCCAAGAGACCCAGTACTTC.

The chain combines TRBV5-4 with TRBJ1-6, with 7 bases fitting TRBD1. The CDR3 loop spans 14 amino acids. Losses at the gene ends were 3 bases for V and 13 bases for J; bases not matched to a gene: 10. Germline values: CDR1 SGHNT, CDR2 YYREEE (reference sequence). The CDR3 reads CASSSGTAVGPLHF. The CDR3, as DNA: TGTGCCAGCAGCTCCGGGACAGCGGTTGGGCCCCTCCACTTT.

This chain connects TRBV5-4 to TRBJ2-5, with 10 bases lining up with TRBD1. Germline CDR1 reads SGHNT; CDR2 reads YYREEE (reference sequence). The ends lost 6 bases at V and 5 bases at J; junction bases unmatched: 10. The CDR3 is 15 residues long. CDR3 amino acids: CASNTRTGGIETQYF. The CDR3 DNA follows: TGTGCCAGCAACACTCGGACAGGGGGGATCGAGACCCAGTACTTC.

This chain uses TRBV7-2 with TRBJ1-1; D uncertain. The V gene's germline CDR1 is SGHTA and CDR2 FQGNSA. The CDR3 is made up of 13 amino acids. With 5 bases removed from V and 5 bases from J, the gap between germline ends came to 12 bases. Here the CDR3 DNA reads TGTGCCAGCAGCACCCGAGGTGGGACTGAAGCTTTCTTT. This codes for CASSTRGGTEAFF.